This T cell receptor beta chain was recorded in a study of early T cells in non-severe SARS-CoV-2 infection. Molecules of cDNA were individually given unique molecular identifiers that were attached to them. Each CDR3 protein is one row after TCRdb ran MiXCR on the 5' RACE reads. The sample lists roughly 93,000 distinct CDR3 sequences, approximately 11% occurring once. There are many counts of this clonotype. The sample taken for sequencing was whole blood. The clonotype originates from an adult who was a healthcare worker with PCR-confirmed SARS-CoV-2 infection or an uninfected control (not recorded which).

This CDR3 is CASSLEGSGETQYF. In DNA, the CDR3 is TGCGCCAGCAGCCTCGAGGGGTCCGGGGAGACCCAGTACTTC. The rearrangement joins TRBV5-1 to TRBJ2-5; D is perhaps TRBD1 or TRBD2 (5 bases each). Trimming stripped 4 bases from V and 5 bases from J, with 15 bases between. Per germline, CDR1 SGHRS and CDR2 YFSETQ. This CDR3 region has 14 residues.